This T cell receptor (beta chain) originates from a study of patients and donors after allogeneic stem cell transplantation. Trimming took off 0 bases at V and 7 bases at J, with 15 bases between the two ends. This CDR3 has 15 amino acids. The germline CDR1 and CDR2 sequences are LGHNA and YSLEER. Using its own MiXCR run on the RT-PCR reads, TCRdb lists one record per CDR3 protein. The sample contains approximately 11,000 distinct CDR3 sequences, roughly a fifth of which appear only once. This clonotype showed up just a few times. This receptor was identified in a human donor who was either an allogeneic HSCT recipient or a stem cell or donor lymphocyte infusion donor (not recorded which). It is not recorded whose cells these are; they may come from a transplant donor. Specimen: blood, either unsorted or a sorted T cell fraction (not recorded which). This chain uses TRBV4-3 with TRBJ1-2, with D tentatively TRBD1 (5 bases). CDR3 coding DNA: TGCGCCAGCAGCCAAGAGGGTGACAGCCGTTTTGGCTACACCTTC. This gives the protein CASSQEGDSRFGYTF.